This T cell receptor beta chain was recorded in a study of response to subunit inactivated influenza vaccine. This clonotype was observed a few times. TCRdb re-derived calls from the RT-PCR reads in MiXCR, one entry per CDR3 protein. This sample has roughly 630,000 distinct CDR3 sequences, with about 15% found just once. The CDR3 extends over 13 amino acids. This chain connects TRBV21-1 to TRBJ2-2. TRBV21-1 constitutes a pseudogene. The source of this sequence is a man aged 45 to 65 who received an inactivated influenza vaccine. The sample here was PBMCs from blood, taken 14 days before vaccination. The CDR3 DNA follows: TGTGCCCAGAAACGAGAGTCGAGCGGGGAGCTGTTTTTT. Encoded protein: CAQKRESSGELFF.